One and the same sample provided the 10 T cell receptor beta chains below, sequenced in a study of cytomegalovirus exposure and HLA in healthy donors. PCR used 60 Vbeta primers and 13 Jbeta primers. The protocol was immunoSEQ multiplex PCR, while the TCRdb copy is restricted to in-frame clones and leaves out a portion. The sample yields some 160,000 clones, around nine tenths seen once. Sequencing was carried out using PBMCs. Receptors were obtained from a woman between 18 and 29 years old in good health and CMV-seronegative.

The rearrangement uses TRBV5-1 and TRBJ1-6; 8 nucleotides match TRBD1. The CDR3 totals 16 residues. Germline loops: CDR1 SGHRS, CDR2 YFSETQ. The V gene end was trimmed by 4 bases and the J gene end by 12 bases; junction bases not matched to a gene: 15. The CDR3 loop is CASSLGQGLTLEPLHF. The CDR3, as DNA: TGCGCCAGCAGCCTAGGACAGGGCCTCACCCTAGAACCCCTCCACTTT.

This clone was observed a few times. The V and J genes are TRBV5-4 and TRBJ2-3; TRBD2 aligns across 11 bases. J was trimmed by 2 bases and V by 4 bases; bases with no gene match: 6. The CDR3 is 16 residues long. Per germline, CDR1 SGHNT and CDR2 YYREEE (reference sequence). Here the CDR3 DNA reads TGTGCCAGCAGCCCCGGGACTAGCGGATACACAGATACGCAGTATTTT. The encoded protein is CASSPGTSGYTDTQYF. Complete variable domain (other parts from reference TRBV5-4 and TRBJ2-3): ETGVTQSPTHLIKTRGQQVTLRCSSQSGHNTVSWYQQALGQGPQFIFQYYREEENGRGNFPPRFSGLQFPNYSSELNVNALELDDSALYLCASSPGTSGYTDTQYFGPGTRLTVL.

This chain connects TRBV19 to TRBJ2-7; D uncertain. The CDR3 loop spans 13 amino acids. V was pared by 1 base and J by 3 bases, with 7 bases between. Germline CDR1 and CDR2: LNHDA and SQIVND (reference sequence). CDR3: CASSIGSSYEQYF. DNA for the CDR3: TGTGCCAGTAGTATAGGATCCAGCTACGAGCAGTACTTC. The full variable domain, in which reference TRBV19 and TRBJ2-7 provide the parts outside the CDR3, is DGGITQSPKYLFRKEGQNVTLSCEQNLNHDAMYWYRQDPGQGLRLIYYSQIVNDFQKGDIAEGYSVSREKKESFPLTVTSAQKNPTAFYLCASSIGSSYEQYFGPGTRLTVT.

The V call is TRBV11-2, the J call TRBJ2-7; the match to TRBD2 covers 8 bases. The CDR3 spans 15 residues. Trimming took 0 bases from V and 2 from J; bases not matched to a gene: 3. Germline V lookup: CDR1 SGHAT, CDR2 FQNNGV. CDR3 sequence reads: CASSLEAGAAYEQYF. The CDR3 DNA is TGTGCCAGCAGCTTAGAAGCGGGAGCCGCCTACGAGCAGTACTTC.

The J gene is TRBJ2-1, the V gene TRBV4-1, with 9 bases aligning to TRBD1. This CDR3 has 16 residues. V was clipped by 4 bases and J by 5 bases; unmatched bases: 9. Germline V gene sequence: CDR1 MGHRA, CDR2 YSYEKL. This CDR3 reads CASSPRAGQGNNEQFF. For the CDR3, the DNA is TGCGCCAGCAGCCCTCGGGCGGGACAGGGAAACAATGAGCAGTTCTTC.

The chain has TRBV28 and TRBJ1-2; TRBD1 matches 8 bases. Germline CDR1 is MDHEN and CDR2 is SYDVKM. The junction had 2 bases not matched to a gene; V was cut back by 4 bases and J by 4 bases. CDR3 length equals 13 residues. CDR3 DNA: TGTGCCAGCAGTTCAGGGGGCATCTATGGCTACACCTTC. Protein sequence: CASSSGGIYGYTF.

The chain uses TRBV5-1 and TRBJ2-7; 11 bases agree with TRBD1. The V and J ends lost 2 bases and 5 bases, in that order; junction bases with no gene match: 3. Germline V gene sequence: CDR1 SGHRS, CDR2 YFSETQ. This CDR3 has 14 residues. The CDR3 DNA reads TGCGCCAGCAGCTTCGGACAGGGGGCGGACGAGCAGTACTTC. Its translation: CASSFGQGADEQYF.

This rearrangement joins TRBV27 to TRBJ2-7, with a weak D call TRBD2 (5 bases). Germline V lookup: CDR1 MNHEY, CDR2 SMNVEV (reference sequence). Trimming pared 8 bases from V and 0 bases from J, leaving 17 bases between. The CDR3 extends over 15 amino acids. The CDR3: CASGYGLTGSYEQYF. In DNA, the CDR3 is TGTGCCAGCGGTTATGGACTGACGGGCTCCTACGAGCAGTACTTC.

Here the CDR3 DNA reads TGTGCCAGCACCTTGACAGGGGGCTCTTGGAGCTACACCTTC. Protein sequence: CASTLTGGSWSYTF. V usage is TRBV28 and J usage is TRBJ1-2; 10 bases are shared with TRBD1. Losses at the gene ends were 7 bases for V and 9 bases for J; bases not matched to a gene: 11. Germline V CDR1 and CDR2: MDHEN, SYDVKM. The CDR3 sequence is 14 residues long.

The V and J genes are TRBV7-6 and TRBJ1-1, with 7 bases identical to TRBD1. CDR3 size: 15 residues. Germline V gives CDR1 SGHVS, CDR2 FNYEAQ. V lost 5 bases and J lost 1; bases outside the gene matches: 7. CDR3 amino acids: CASSARDSWNTEAFF. The DNA of the CDR3 is TGTGCCAGCAGCGCCAGGGACAGTTGGAACACTGAAGCTTTCTTT.